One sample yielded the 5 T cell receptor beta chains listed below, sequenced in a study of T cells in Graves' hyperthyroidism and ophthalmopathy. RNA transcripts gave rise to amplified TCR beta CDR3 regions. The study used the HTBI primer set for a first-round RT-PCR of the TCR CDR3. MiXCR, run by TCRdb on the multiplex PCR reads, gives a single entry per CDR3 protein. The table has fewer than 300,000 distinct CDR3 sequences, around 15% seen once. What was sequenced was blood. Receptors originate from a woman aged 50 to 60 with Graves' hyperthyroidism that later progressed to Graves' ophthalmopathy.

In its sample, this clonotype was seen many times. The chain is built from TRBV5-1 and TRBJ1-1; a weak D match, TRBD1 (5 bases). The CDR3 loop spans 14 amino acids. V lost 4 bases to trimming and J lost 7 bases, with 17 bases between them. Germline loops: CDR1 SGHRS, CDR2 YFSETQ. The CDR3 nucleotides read TGCGCCAGCAGCGCCGGTTCGGGGGGAGTTGAAGCTTTCTTT. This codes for CASSAGSGGVEAFF.

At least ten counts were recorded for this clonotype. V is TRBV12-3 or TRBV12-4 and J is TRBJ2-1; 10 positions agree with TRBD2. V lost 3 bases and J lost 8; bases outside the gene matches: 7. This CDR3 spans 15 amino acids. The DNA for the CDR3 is TGTGCCAGCAGTTTTGGACTAGCGGCGGGCCATGAGCAGTTCTTC. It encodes CASSFGLAAGHEQFF.

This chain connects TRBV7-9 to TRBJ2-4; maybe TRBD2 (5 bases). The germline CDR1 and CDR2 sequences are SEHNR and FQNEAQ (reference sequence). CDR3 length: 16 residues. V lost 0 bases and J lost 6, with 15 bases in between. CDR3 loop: CASSLALEDTRNIQYF. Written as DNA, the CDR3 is TGTGCCAGCAGCTTAGCTTTGGAGGATACTAGAAACATTCAGTACTTC.

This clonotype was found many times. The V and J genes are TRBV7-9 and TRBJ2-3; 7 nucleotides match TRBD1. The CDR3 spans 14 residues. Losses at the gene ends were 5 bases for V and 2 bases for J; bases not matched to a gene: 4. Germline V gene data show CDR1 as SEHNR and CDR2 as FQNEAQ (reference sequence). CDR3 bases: TGTGCCAGCAGCCTGGACAGGTACACAGATACGCAGTATTTT. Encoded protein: CASSLDRYTDTQYF.

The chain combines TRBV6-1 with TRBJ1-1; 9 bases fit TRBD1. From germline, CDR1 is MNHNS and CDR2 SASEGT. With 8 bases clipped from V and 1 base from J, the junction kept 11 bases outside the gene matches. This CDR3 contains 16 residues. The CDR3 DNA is TGTGCCAGCGTACTATCAAAGGACAGGGGGAACACTGAAGCTTTCTTT. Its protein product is CASVLSKDRGNTEAFF.